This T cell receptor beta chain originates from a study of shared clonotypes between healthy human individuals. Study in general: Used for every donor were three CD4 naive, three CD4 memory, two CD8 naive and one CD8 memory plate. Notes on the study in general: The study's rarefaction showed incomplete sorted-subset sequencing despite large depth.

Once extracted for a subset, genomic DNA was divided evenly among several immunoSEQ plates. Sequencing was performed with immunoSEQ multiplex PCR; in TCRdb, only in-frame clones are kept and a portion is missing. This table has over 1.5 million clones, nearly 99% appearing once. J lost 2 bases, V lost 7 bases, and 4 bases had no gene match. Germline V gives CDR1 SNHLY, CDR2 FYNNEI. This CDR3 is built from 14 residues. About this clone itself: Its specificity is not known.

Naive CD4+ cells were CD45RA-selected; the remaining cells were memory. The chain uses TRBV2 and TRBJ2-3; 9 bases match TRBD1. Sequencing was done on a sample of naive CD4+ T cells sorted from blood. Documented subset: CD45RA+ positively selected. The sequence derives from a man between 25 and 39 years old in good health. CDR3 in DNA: TGTGCCAGCAAAACAGGGGGCACCACAGATACGCAGTATTTT. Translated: CASKTGGTTDTQYF.